The 22 T cell receptor beta chains below were found in one sample sequenced in a study of blood T cell repertoires in COVID-19. Sequencing used immunoSEQ multiplex PCR; TCRdb keeps in-frame clones, though not all of them. Of more than 150,000 clones listed, about 85% were seen once; the top ten hold 2.1%. Sequencing was performed on peripheral blood. The receptors were gathered from a man aged 65 to 79 with active or convalescent COVID-19.

This clone came up once. The chain uses TRBV24-1 and TRBJ2-1, with TRBD2 as a possible D gene (6 bases). From germline, CDR1 is KGHDR and CDR2 SFDVKD. CDR3 length: 12 amino acids. With 4 bases removed from V and 13 bases from J, the gap between germline ends came to 13 bases. CDR3 nucleotide sequence: TGTGCCACCAGTGAAGTTACGGGAGAACAGTTCTTC. Its protein product is CATSEVTGEQFF.

The chain carries TRBV11-3 and TRBJ2-1, with 7 nucleotides matching TRBD1. CDR3 size: 14 residues. Trimming cost V 3 bases and J 10 bases; bases outside gene matches: 9. Germline loops: CDR1 SGHNT, CDR2 YENEEA. CDR3 bases: TGTGCCAGCAGCTTTGCGACAGGGATGGGCGAGCAGTTCTTC. Amino acids: CASSFATGMGEQFF.

J is TRBJ1-1 and V is TRBV12-3 or TRBV12-4; TRBD1 agrees at 10 bases. CDR3 size: 12 residues. The junction had 3 bases not matched to a gene; V was cut back by 5 bases and J by 9 bases. The CDR3 nucleotides are TGTGCCAGCAGTACAGACAGGGGGCAAGCTTTCTTT. Protein sequence: CASSTDRGQAFF.

The chain couples TRBV4-3 to TRBJ2-5, with D possibly TRBD2 on 5 matching bases. Deletions cut 1 base from V and 1 base from J, with 13 bases between. Germline V gene lookup returns CDR1 LGHNA and CDR2 YSLEER. This CDR3 has 16 amino acids. CDR3 in amino acids: CASSQGSGYGQETQYF. Written as DNA, the CDR3 is TGCGCCAGCAGCCAAGGTTCGGGATACGGCCAAGAGACCCAGTACTTC.

This clone was detected once. This sequence joins TRBV7-2 and TRBJ2-7, with a possible D match to TRBD2 (5 bases). V was pared by 2 bases and J by 4 bases, with 9 bases between. The CDR3 sequence is 13 residues long. Germline V gene sequence: CDR1 SGHTA, CDR2 FQGNSA. CDR3 loop: CASSLTDSYEQYF. The CDR3 DNA reads TGTGCCAGCAGCTTAACGGACTCTTACGAGCAGTACTTC.

This clone was seen at least ten times. This chain links TRBV5-1 with TRBJ2-5; TRBD2 agrees at 15 bases. Per the germline V gene, CDR1 is SGHRS and CDR2 is YFSETQ. The CDR3 totals 15 residues. With 4 bases clipped from V and 5 bases from J, the junction kept 3 bases outside the gene matches. For the CDR3, the DNA is TGCGCCAGCAGCCGGGGGACTAGCGGGAGGGAGACCCAGTACTTC. This sequence encodes CASSRGTSGRETQYF.

The rearrangement links TRBV30 to TRBJ2-7; 7 nucleotides agree with TRBD2. The V gene end was trimmed by 4 bases and the J gene end by 0 bases; junction bases not matched to a gene: 6. Germline V gene data show CDR1 as GTSNPN and CDR2 as SVGIG (reference sequence). The CDR3 spans 14 residues. CDR3 in DNA: TGTGCCTGGACAACGGGGGGAAGCTCCTACGAGCAGTACTTC. It encodes CAWTTGGSSYEQYF.

This chain uses TRBV21-1 with TRBJ2-4; TRBD2 was called by the table and not checked on the DNA. TRBV21-1 is noted as a pseudogene. The length of the CDR3 is 21 residues. Written as DNA, the CDR3 is TGTGCCAGCAGCAAAGGTCGACCCTCCCAACGGACTAGCGGGAGCCCCCACATTCAGTACTTC. It translates to CASSKGRPSQRTSGSPHIQYF.

The chain has TRBV6-2 or TRBV6-3 and TRBJ2-7; D is uncertain. The germline V and J ends were trimmed by 2 bases and 4 bases, with 9 bases remaining between them. The CDR3 spans 13 residues. The V gene's germline CDR1 is MNHEY and CDR2 SVGEGT. CDR3 DNA sequence: TGTGCCAGCAGTTACCCACCCGGGTACGAGCAGTACTTC. Amino acid sequence: CASSYPPGYEQYF.

V gene TRBV5-1 combines with J gene TRBJ1-1; TRBD1 matches at 8 bases. The CDR3 spans 17 residues. J was trimmed by 1 base and V by 5 bases; bases with no gene match: 13. The germline V gene has CDR1 SGHRS and CDR2 YFSETQ. CDR3 nucleotides: TGCGCCAGCAGTTGGTCCGGGACAGGAAAAGGGAACACTGAAGCTTTCTTT. It specifies CASSWSGTGKGNTEAFF.

V is TRBV19 and J is TRBJ1-1; possible D gene TRBD1, 6 bases. V lost 4 bases and J 0 bases, leaving 12 bases between the germline ends. CDR3 length: 15 amino acids. In germline, CDR1 is LNHDA, CDR2 SQIVND (reference sequence). This CDR3 is CASSTTDRLNTEAFF. Written as DNA, the CDR3 is TGTGCCAGTAGTACGACCGACAGGCTGAACACTGAAGCTTTCTTT.

The chain uses TRBV4-2 and TRBJ1-2; D is unclear. The germline V gene has CDR1 LGHNA and CDR2 YNFKEQ. Trimming stripped 4 bases from V and 0 bases from J, with 36 bases between. This CDR3 comprises 23 residues. The CDR3 reads CASSPSSSRTELSISPTNYGYTF. Written as DNA, the CDR3 is TGTGCCAGCAGCCCGTCCTCGTCCAGAACAGAACTCTCAATCTCTCCAACTAACTATGGCTACACCTTC.

J is TRBJ2-5 and V is TRBV28; possibly TRBD1 for D (5 bases). Germline values: CDR1 MDHEN, CDR2 SYDVKM. The V end was cut by 10 bases, the J end by 1 base, with 16 bases between. The CDR3 length is 14 residues. The CDR3 sequence is CATSLGQAQETQYF. The CDR3 DNA reads as TGTGCCACCTCATTGGGGCAGGCCCAAGAGACCCAGTACTTC.

V usage is TRBV9 and J usage is TRBJ2-1; TRBD2 matches at 12 bases. J gave up 8 bases and V 2 bases, and 5 bases lay outside the gene matches. The V gene's germline CDR1 is SGDLS and CDR2 YYNGEE. The CDR3 has 15 amino acids. The CDR3 nucleotides are TGTGCCAGCAGCGTCTCTAGCGGGGGGGCCGATGAGCAGTTCTTC. Its translation: CASSVSSGGADEQFF.

This chain joins TRBV27 and TRBJ2-7; TRBD1 matches at 8 bases. There are 18 residues in the CDR3. Losses at the gene ends were 6 bases for V and 0 bases for J; bases not matched to a gene: 16. The germline V gene has CDR1 MNHEY and CDR2 SMNVEV (reference sequence). In nucleotides, the CDR3 is TGTGCCAGCAGCAGAACGCGCCCCAGGGGGCCAAACTCCTACGAGCAGTACTTC. It is translated as CASSRTRPRGPNSYEQYF.

The chain couples TRBV20-1 to TRBJ2-3; 9 bases are shared with TRBD2. V shed 3 bases and J 6 bases; nucleotides not matched to a gene: 7. Germline V CDR1 and CDR2: DFQATT, SNEGSKA (reference sequence). CDR3 length equals 14 residues. The CDR3 spells CSASVAGDVDTQYF. CDR3 nucleotide sequence: TGCAGTGCTAGTGTAGCGGGGGACGTTGATACGCAGTATTTT.

This chain links TRBV19 with TRBJ2-7; 8 positions agree with TRBD1. The CDR3 has 14 residues. CDR1 is LNHDA, CDR2 SQIVND, per germline (reference sequence). V was pared by 7 bases and J by 2 bases, with 7 bases of the junction left unmatched. The CDR3 spells CASTQGTGAYEQYF. CDR3 bases: TGTGCCAGTACCCAAGGGACAGGAGCCTACGAGCAGTACTTC.

This clone was observed once. The chain uses TRBV2 and TRBJ2-5, with 9 positions matching TRBD2. V trimming: 1 base; J trimming: 8 bases; junction bases outside the gene matches: 11. The CDR3 covers 16 residues. Germline V gene sequence: CDR1 SNHLY, CDR2 FYNNEI. The CDR3 region has the DNA TGTGCCAGCAGTGAAGGGGTAGCGGGGGCCGGGGCCACCCAGTACTTC. Encoded protein: CASSEGVAGAGATQYF.

V usage is TRBV15 and J usage is TRBJ1-3; the D gene is possibly TRBD1 (6 bases). Germline CDR1 and CDR2: LNHNV and YYDKDF (reference sequence). V lost 0 bases, J lost 2 bases, and 8 bases lay in between. This CDR3 contains 15 residues. The CDR3 DNA is TGTGCCACCAGCAGAGATCGGACAGCTGGAAACACCATATATTTT. Translated, it gives CATSRDRTAGNTIYF.

This chain joins TRBV28 and TRBJ2-3; a possible D gene is TRBD2 (5 bases). Germline V gene lookup returns CDR1 MDHEN and CDR2 SYDVKM. The CDR3 sequence is 15 residues long. V lost 10 bases and J lost 5, with 22 bases in between. This chain's CDR3 is CAIEGPGTGKDTQYF. The CDR3 DNA follows: TGTGCCATTGAGGGCCCAGGCACGGGTAAAGATACGCAGTATTTT.

The chain couples TRBV12-3 or TRBV12-4 to TRBJ2-2; D not certain. This CDR3 is 13 amino acids long. The V end was cut by 4 bases, the J end by 9 bases, with 12 bases between. The CDR3 region has the DNA TGTGCCAGCAGTTCCACAGTCTCCAGGGAGCTGTTTTTT. The encoded protein is CASSSTVSRELFF.

This chain's CDR3 is CASSTSGGAHTQYF. The CDR3 nucleotides are TGTGCCAGCAGTACTAGCGGGGGGGCGCATACGCAGTATTTT. The chain carries TRBV28 and TRBJ2-3, with TRBD2 matching 13 bases. This CDR3 is built from 14 residues. CDR1 and CDR2 from the germline V gene are MDHEN and SYDVKM. Trimming cost V 5 bases and J 7 bases; bases outside gene matches: 3.